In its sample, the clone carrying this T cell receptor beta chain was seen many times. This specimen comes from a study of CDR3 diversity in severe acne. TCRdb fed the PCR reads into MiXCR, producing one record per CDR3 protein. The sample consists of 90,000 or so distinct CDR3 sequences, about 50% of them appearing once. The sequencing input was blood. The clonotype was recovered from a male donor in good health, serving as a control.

The CDR3 loop is CASSDEPRAPAYGYTF. Written as DNA, the CDR3 is TGTGCCAGCAGCGACGAACCCCGGGCCCCAGCTTATGGCTACACCTTC. The chain couples TRBV13 to TRBJ1-2, with no clear D. The CDR3 sequence is 16 residues long. Germline lookup yields CDR1 PRHDT and CDR2 FYEKMQ (reference sequence). The V gene lost 5 bases and the J gene lost 5 bases, with 21 bases spanning the gap.